This passage covers 15 T cell receptor beta chains from one sample sequenced in a study of early stage breast cancer tumors. Generated by immunoSEQ multiplex PCR, the TCRdb table keeps only in-frame clones and is missing some. Among more than 65,000 clones listed, about 85% were seen once. Sequenced sample: blood. These receptors originate from a person in their 40s with breast cancer.

The V gene is TRBV10-3, the J gene TRBJ2-7; D not resolved. The CDR3 consists of 16 residues. V gave up 0 bases and J gave up 1 base, with 13 bases separating them. The germline CDR1 and CDR2 sequences are ENHRY and SYGVKD. The CDR3 sequence: CAISESPNSWSYEQYF. CDR3 bases: TGTGCCATCAGTGAGTCGCCTAACAGTTGGTCCTACGAGCAGTACTTC.

This clone has a handful of counts. The chain recombines TRBV19 with TRBJ2-7, with no clear D. The CDR3 length is 14 residues. The V end was cut by 6 bases, the J end by 1 base, with 13 bases between. The V gene's germline CDR1 is LNHDA and CDR2 SQIVND (reference sequence). The CDR3 DNA is TGTGCCAGTAGCCCCGGTGACATATCCTACGAGCAGTACTTC. It is translated as CASSPGDISYEQYF.

This clone was detected once. CDR3 in amino acids: CASTYLGSYNEQFF. CDR3 in DNA: TGTGCCAGCACCTATTTAGGCTCCTACAATGAGCAGTTCTTC. The rearrangement joins TRBV28 to TRBJ2-1; no firm D call. V dropped 7 bases and J dropped 0 bases, with 10 bases sitting between them. The V gene's germline CDR1 is MDHEN and CDR2 SYDVKM. The CDR3 has 14 residues.

The CDR3 DNA reads as TGTGCCAGCAGTTACTCACAGGAGCACAATGAGCAGTTCTTC. This encodes CASSYSQEHNEQFF. V is TRBV6-6 and J is TRBJ2-1, with D maybe TRBD1 (5 bases). Germline V gene lookup returns CDR1 MNHNY and CDR2 SVGAGI (reference sequence). V lost 0 bases, J lost 5 bases, and 8 bases lay in between. The CDR3 loop spans 14 amino acids.

The J gene is TRBJ2-7, the V gene TRBV10-3, with 11 bases aligning to TRBD2. Trimming cost V 6 bases and J 2 bases; bases outside gene matches: 3. CDR1 is ENHRY, CDR2 SYGVKD, per germline. The CDR3 extends over 14 amino acids. This chain's CDR3 is CAISATSGTYEQYF. The CDR3 coding sequence is TGTGCCATCAGCGCGACTAGCGGGACCTACGAGCAGTACTTC.

The chain employs TRBV15 and TRBJ2-1; perhaps D is TRBD1 or TRBD2 (6 bases each). The CDR3 contains 16 residues. V was trimmed by 5 bases and J by 5 bases, leaving 19 bases between them. Looked up from germline, CDR1 is LNHNV and CDR2 is YYDKDF (reference sequence). The CDR3 DNA reads as TGTGCCACCAGCGCTCCCGGGGGCGCTATCGACAATGAGCAGTTCTTC. It specifies CATSAPGGAIDNEQFF.

The J gene is TRBJ2-5, the V gene TRBV7-9; 7 nucleotides line up with TRBD2. The J segment lost 4 bases and the V segment lost 5 bases, leaving 7 bases of the junction unmatched. CDR3 size: 14 residues. Germline CDR1 reads SEHNR; CDR2 reads FQNEAQ (reference sequence). CDR3 region: CASSDRGEVETQYF. DNA of the CDR3: TGTGCCAGCAGCGACCGGGGGGAAGTAGAGACCCAGTACTTC.

The chain uses TRBV27 and TRBJ2-1; 11 nucleotides match TRBD1. Trimming cost V 4 bases and J 1 base; bases outside gene matches: 15. Germline V gene lookup returns CDR1 MNHEY and CDR2 SMNVEV (reference sequence). The CDR3 is 20 amino acids. CDR3 in amino acids: CASSSSRTGGSSWSYNEQFF. The CDR3 nucleotides are TGTGCCAGCAGTTCATCCCGGACAGGGGGCTCTTCTTGGTCCTACAATGAGCAGTTCTTC.

The CDR3 sequence: CASSPGGVSYNEQFF. The DNA for the CDR3 is TGCGCCAGCAGCCCTGGGGGCGTCTCCTACAATGAGCAGTTCTTC. This chain links TRBV5-1 with TRBJ2-1, with a tentative D call TRBD1 (6 bases). The length of the CDR3 is 15 residues. V dropped 4 bases and J dropped 0 bases, with 11 bases sitting between them. CDR1 is SGHRS and CDR2 is YFSETQ in the germline V gene.

This clone was recorded only once. V and J are TRBV5-6 and TRBJ1-1; D not resolved. The germline V and J ends were trimmed by 4 bases and 1 base, with 11 bases remaining between them. Looked up from germline, CDR1 is SGHDT and CDR2 is YYEEEE. The CDR3 sequence is 14 residues long. CDR3 residues: CASSRGLGNTEAFF. As DNA, the CDR3 is TGTGCCAGCAGCCGAGGGTTAGGGAACACTGAAGCTTTCTTT.

The gene calls are TRBV20-1 and TRBJ1-1; D not resolved. Trimming removed 7 bases at V and 0 bases at J, with 6 bases between. The CDR3 consists of 11 residues. Germline CDR1 is DFQATT and CDR2 is SNEGSKA (reference sequence). CDR3 sequence reads: CSGHLNTEAFF. The CDR3 DNA reads TGCAGTGGTCATTTGAACACTGAAGCTTTCTTT.

The genes are TRBV28 and TRBJ2-6; 7 nucleotides match TRBD1. Germline lookup yields CDR1 MDHEN and CDR2 SYDVKM. J gave up 4 bases and V 5 bases, and 5 bases lay outside the gene matches. The CDR3 contains 15 residues. CDR3 sequence: CASSPTGPGANVLTF. The DNA for the CDR3 is TGTGCCAGCAGTCCGACAGGGCCCGGGGCCAACGTCCTGACTTTC.

The chain is built from TRBV5-5 and TRBJ2-1, with 13 nucleotides matching TRBD2. Germline CDR1 and CDR2: SGHKS and YYEKEE (reference sequence). V lost 4 bases and J lost 4; bases outside the gene matches: 8. This CDR3 is 17 amino acids long. The CDR3 here is CASSLGLAGETYNEQFF. Written as DNA, the CDR3 is TGTGCCAGCAGCCTAGGACTAGCGGGAGAGACATACAATGAGCAGTTCTTC.

This chain connects TRBV19 to TRBJ1-2; TRBD1 might be the D (5 bases). Trimming pared 11 bases from V and 4 bases from J, leaving 23 bases between. In germline, CDR1 is LNHDA, CDR2 SQIVND (reference sequence). This CDR3 has 15 amino acids. CDR3 protein: CASREGLDKIYGYTF. For the CDR3, the DNA is TGTGCCTCTAGGGAGGGGCTGGACAAGATCTATGGCTACACCTTC.

J is TRBJ1-5 and V is TRBV6-1; TRBD1 might be the D (5 bases). V dropped 2 bases and J dropped 7 bases, with 12 bases sitting between them. The CDR3 length is 14 residues. Germline V CDR1 and CDR2: MNHNS, SASEGT. CDR3 amino acids: CASSEQGGRQPQHF. The DNA of the CDR3 is TGTGCCAGCAGTGAACAGGGAGGGAGACAGCCCCAGCATTTT.